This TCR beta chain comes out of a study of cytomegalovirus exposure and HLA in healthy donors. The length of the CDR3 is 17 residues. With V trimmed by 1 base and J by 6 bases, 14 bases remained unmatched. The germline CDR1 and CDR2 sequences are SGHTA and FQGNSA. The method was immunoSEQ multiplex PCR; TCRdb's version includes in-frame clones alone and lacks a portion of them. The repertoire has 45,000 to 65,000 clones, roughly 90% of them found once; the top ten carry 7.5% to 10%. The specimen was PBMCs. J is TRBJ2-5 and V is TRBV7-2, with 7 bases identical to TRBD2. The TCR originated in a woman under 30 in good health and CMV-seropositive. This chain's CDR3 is CASSLGYSGVGRQTQYF. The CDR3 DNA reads TGTGCCAGCAGCTTAGGGTACAGCGGGGTCGGTCGGCAGACCCAGTACTTC.